A selection of T cell receptor beta chains follows, all from one sample in a study of preoperative IRX-2 immunotherapy in early breast cancer. Repertoires were generated with immunoSEQ multiplex PCR, while TCRdb's copy carries only in-frame clones and drops some. The profile shows tens of thousands of clones, 70% to 85% of them singletons. This specimen was collected from a patient treated with IRX-2 immunotherapy. The receptors were sampled from a human donor with breast cancer. Both conserved end residues are part of each CDR3. The D gene is left open where the match is weak. Not all rows give a size; the values are once, few, many and, for expanded clones, a class.

CDR3: CASSPRQGRYEQYF
DNA: TGTGCCAGTAGTCCCAGACAGGGTAGATACGAGCAGTACTTC
J: TRBJ2-7
size: -
D: TRBD1
V: TRBV19

CDR3: CASSLLTMGTGELFF
DNA: TGTGCCAGCAGCTTATTGACTATGGGCACCGGGGAGCTGTTTTTT
J: TRBJ2-2
size: -
D: -
V: TRBV11-1

CDR3: CASRRQGASYGYTF
DNA: TGTGCCAGCAGGCGACAGGGGGCCTCCTATGGCTACACCTTC
J: TRBJ1-2
size: -
D: TRBD1
V: TRBV6-8

CDR3: CASRGTTVGEAFF
DNA: TGTGCCAGCAGGGGGACAACGGTGGGTGAAGCTTTCTTT
J: TRBJ1-1
size: once
D: -
V: TRBV6-8

CDR3: CASRVQGGGSGHSPLHF
DNA: TGTGCCAGCAGGGTACAGGGTGGGGGATCCGGGCATTCACCCCTCCACTTT
J: TRBJ1-6
size: -
D: -
V: TRBV6-8

CDR3: CASSRLGTNYGYTF
DNA: TGTGCCAGCAGCCGTCTTGGGACAAACTATGGCTACACCTTC
J: TRBJ1-2
size: -
D: -
V: TRBV6-8

CDR3: CASTVEVPGDQYF
DNA: TGTGCCAGCACGGTGGAGGTCCCAGGAGACCAGTACTTC
J: TRBJ2-5
size: few
D: -
V: TRBV6-8

CDR3: CASGMDLGTQYF
DNA: TGTGCTAGTGGTATGGATCTCGGGACCCAGTACTTC
J: TRBJ2-5
size: -
D: -
V: TRBV12-5

CDR3: CATSGGQSLSGANVLTF
DNA: TGTGCCACCAGCGGCGGACAGTCCCTCTCTGGGGCCAACGTCCTGACTTTC
J: TRBJ2-6
size: -
D: -
V: TRBV15

CDR3: CASSFGTSGYNEQFF
DNA: TGTGCCAGCAGCTTTGGGACTAGTGGCTACAATGAGCAGTTCTTC
J: TRBJ2-1
size: -
D: TRBD2
V: TRBV6-8

CDR3: CASSPAGAVGGYTF
DNA: TGTGCCAGCAGCCCGGCGGGGGCCGTCGGGGGCTACACCTTC
J: TRBJ1-2
size: -
D: -
V: TRBV11-3

CDR3: CATSRERAGRQGANGELFF
DNA: TGTGCCACCAGCAGAGAAAGGGCGGGCAGACAGGGGGCAAACGGGGAGCTGTTTTTT
J: TRBJ2-2
size: few
D: TRBD1
V: TRBV15